Listed below are T cell receptor beta chains from one sample, sequenced in a study of blood T cell repertoires in COVID-19. Produced via immunoSEQ multiplex PCR; TCRdb's table is partial and in-frame only. The sample has around 290,000 clones, more than 75% seen once. Source material: PBMCs or T cells enriched from blood (not recorded which). These receptors were collected from a woman aged 18-29 years who had recovered from COVID-19. Both conserved end residues are part of each CDR3. The D gene is left open where the match is weak. Size is omitted from some rows. Given values are once, few, many or a class for expanded clones.

>-|TRBV14|TRBD1|TRBJ2-5
TGTGCCAGCAGCCCCCAGACAGGGGAAGCCGTGACCCAGTACTTC
CASSPQTGEAVTQYF
>-|TRBV15|-|TRBJ2-7
TGTGCCACCAGCAGAGGACAGGTCTCCTACGAGCAGTACTTC
CATSRGQVSYEQYF
>-|TRBV19|-|TRBJ1-3
TGTGCCAGCTCGGTTGATGGAAACACCATATATTTT
CASSVDGNTIYF
>-|TRBV5-1|TRBD2|TRBJ2-2
TGCGCCAGCAGCTTGGGCGGGGGAAACACCGGGGAGCTGTTTTTT
CASSLGGGNTGELFF
>-|TRBV10-2|-|TRBJ1-2
TGCGCCAGCAGTGAGTCGAGGAGGGGCTACACCTTC
CASSESRRGYTF
>-|TRBV5-6|-|TRBJ1-5
TGTGCCACCTCTAAGACAGCCAATCAGCCCCAGCATTTT
CATSKTANQPQHF
>-|TRBV19|TRBD2|TRBJ2-1
TGTGCCAGTAGTGCCGTAGCGGGGGGGCGGTTCTTTGAGCAGTTCTTC
CASSAVAGGRFFEQFF
>-|TRBV12-2|-|TRBJ2-5
TGTGCAAGTCGCTCAAGTATGGTATCGGAGGGGGAGACCCAGTACTTC
CASRSSMVSEGETQYF
>-|TRBV27|-|TRBJ1-2
TGTGCCAGCAGTTTTAGCACAGCCGGGGGTACCGGCTACACCTTC
CASSFSTAGGTGYTF
>once|TRBV7-2|TRBD2|TRBJ2-3
TGTGCCAGCAGCATTAGCGGGAGCATGGGAGATACGCAGTATTTT
CASSISGSMGDTQYF
>-|TRBV18|TRBD2|TRBJ2-1
TGTGCCAGCTCACCGCCACCCCTTGCCGGCGGGAGGGTTCGGGTAACTGAGCAGTTCTTC
CASSPPPLAGGRVRVTEQFF
>once|TRBV5-1|TRBD1|TRBJ2-7
TGCGCCAGCAGCCCCAGTACAGGGGGCACGTACGAGCAGTACTTC
CASSPSTGGTYEQYF
>-|TRBV27|TRBD2|TRBJ2-7
TGTGCCAGCAGTCGGACTAGCGGGAGCAATAGAGGGGAGCAGTACTTC
CASSRTSGSNRGEQYF
>once|TRBV14|TRBD2|TRBJ2-5
TGTGCCAGCAGCCAAGGAAGGTCGTGGCTAGCGGGACCAGAGACCCAGTACTTC
CASSQGRSWLAGPETQYF
>-|TRBV7-2|-|TRBJ2-2
TGTGCCAGCAGCTTGAGTGAGTCCCCCACCGGGGAGCTGTTTTTT
CASSLSESPTGELFF
>-|TRBV6-5|TRBD1|TRBJ1-6
TGTGCCAGCACGGACAGGGGTAATTCACCCCTCCACTTT
CASTDRGNSPLHF
>-|TRBV12-5|TRBD2|TRBJ2-7
TGTGCTAGTGGTGACCCGACTAGCGGTACGTCGGGCGAGCAGTACTTC
CASGDPTSGTSGEQYF
>-|TRBV2|TRBD2|TRBJ2-1
TGTGCCAGCAGAGCGTGGCTAGCGGGCTCCAATGAGCAGTTCTTC
CASRAWLAGSNEQFF
>once|TRBV9|TRBD2|TRBJ2-7
TGTGCCAGCAGCGTAGAGGGAGAGCGGGGAAGCTCCTACGAGCAGTACTTC
CASSVEGERGSSYEQYF
>-|TRBV11-3|-|TRBJ1-3
TGTGCCAGCAGCTCCGGCCATTCAGGAGGATCTGGAAACACCATATATTTT
CASSSGHSGGSGNTIYF
>few|TRBV6-2/TRBV6-3|TRBD1|TRBJ2-7
TGTGCCAGCAGCACCACCGGACAGGGCCCCTTCTACGAGCAGTACTTC
CASSTTGQGPFYEQYF
>-|TRBV7-6|TRBD2|TRBJ2-3
TGTGCCAGCAGCTTAGAAGGACTAGCGGGAGAATTAGATACGCAGTATTTT
CASSLEGLAGELDTQYF
>once|TRBV19|TRBD1|TRBJ2-1
TGTGCCAGTAGTATCCCAGGGACAGGGAACGTTAATGAGCAGTTCTTC
CASSIPGTGNVNEQFF
>-|TRBV15|-|TRBJ2-7
TGTGCCACCAGCAGAGATCTAGGGCAGGGGGGAGACGAGCAGTACTTC
CATSRDLGQGGDEQYF
>-|TRBV10-1|-|TRBJ2-7
TGCGCCAGCAGTGACAGGACCTACGAGCAGTACTTC
CASSDRTYEQYF
>-|TRBV15|TRBD2|TRBJ2-1
TGTGCCACCAGCAGAGGCCGGGGACTAGCGGGTGGATCGAGCTCCTACAATGAGCAGTTCTTC
CATSRGRGLAGGSSSYNEQFF
>many|TRBV19|-|TRBJ1-2
TGTGCCAGTAAGAGAAGACAGAACCAAGAGGAGTATGGCTACACCTTC
CASKRRQNQEEYGYTF
>few|TRBV7-8|-|TRBJ1-1
TGTGCCAGCAGCTTAGGAGTCCTCCCGGACATGGCTTTCTTT
CASSLGVLPDMAFF
>-|TRBV11-2|-|TRBJ1-6
TGTGCCAGCAGCCTTAGTGATCCGGACACGGGTTCACCCCTCCACTTT
CASSLSDPDTGSPLHF
>few|TRBV2|TRBD2|TRBJ2-1
TGTGCCAGCAGTGAAGGACTAGCGGGGGGGCCGAACTATAGTAATGAGCAGTTCTTC
CASSEGLAGGPNYSNEQFF
>-|TRBV11-2|TRBD1|TRBJ2-1
TGTGCCAGCAGCAGCCGGGACAGGGCTTACAATGAGCAGTTCTTC
CASSSRDRAYNEQFF
>-|TRBV7-9|TRBD2|TRBJ2-7
TGTGCCAGCAGCGTAGCTAGCGGGAGTGTCCACGAGCAGTACTTC
CASSVASGSVHEQYF
>-|TRBV5-4|-|TRBJ1-2
TGTGCCAGCAGCTTCGTAGGGCGGAGGCGATATGGCTACACCTTC
CASSFVGRRRYGYTF
>-|TRBV5-6|-|TRBJ2-1
TGTGCCAGCATCGGCAACAGGGTTTCCTACAATGAGCAGTTCTTC
CASIGNRVSYNEQFF
>-|TRBV24-1|-|TRBJ2-3
TGTGCCACCAGCGCCCGCAGCGCGAGCTACACAGATACGCAGTATTTT
CATSARSASYTDTQYF
>-|TRBV28|-|TRBJ2-5
TGTGCCAGCAGTTTATCTCTGGGGGCGGTCGAAGAGACCCAGTACTTC
CASSLSLGAVEETQYF
>-|TRBV30|TRBD1|TRBJ2-1
TGTGCCTGGAGTGTCGGACAGGGGAACGATGAGCAGTTCTTC
CAWSVGQGNDEQFF
>few|TRBV15|TRBD2|TRBJ2-7
TGTGCCACCAGCAGAGATTGGGCTAGCGGTGCCTACGAGCAGTACTTC
CATSRDWASGAYEQYF
>-|TRBV3-1/TRBV3-2|-|TRBJ2-3
TGTGCCAGCAGCCAAGCGGTTTTAAACACAGATACGCAGTATTTT
CASSQAVLNTDTQYF
>-|TRBV7-6|TRBD2|TRBJ2-1
TGTGCCAGCAGCATCTATAGCGGGGATTACAATGAGCAGTTCTTC
CASSIYSGDYNEQFF
>-|TRBV7-3|-|TRBJ1-3
TGTGCCAGCAGCTTATCGGGTTTTCCTGGAAACACCATATATTTT
CASSLSGFPGNTIYF
>-|TRBV27|TRBD2|TRBJ2-3
TGTGCCAGCAGTTCTAAAGCGGGGGGCCTGGGCACAGATACGCAGTATTTT
CASSSKAGGLGTDTQYF
>-|TRBV11-2|-|TRBJ2-4
TGTGCCAGCAGCTGGTCGTTCAGCGCCTCACTGGACAAAAACATTCAGTACTTC
CASSWSFSASLDKNIQYF